The 8 T cell receptor beta chains in this list originate from one sample, sequenced in a study of shared clonotypes between healthy human individuals. Libraries were prepared by immunoSEQ multiplex PCR; TCRdb keeps only in-frame clonotypes and omits some of them. Of millions of clones listed, approximately 90% are singletons. Input material: naive CD4+ T cells sorted from blood. Described subset: CD45RA+ positively selected. The receptors originated from a man younger than 35 in good health.

V usage is TRBV28 and J usage is TRBJ1-3; no definite D call. CDR3 length: 17 residues. Germline V gene data show CDR1 as MDHEN and CDR2 as SYDVKM. Trimming removed 6 bases at V and 0 bases at J, with 18 bases between. The chain's CDR3 is CASSQSTRRSSGNTIYF. DNA of the CDR3: TGTGCCAGCAGCCAGTCCACCAGGCGCAGCTCTGGAAACACCATATATTTT.

The gene calls are TRBV21-1 and TRBJ2-1. TRBV21-1 is marked as a pseudogene. The CDR3 is made up of 15 amino acids. DNA for the CDR3: TGTGCCAGCAGCAAAGAGGCGAAAGTTTACAATGAGCAGTTCTTC. Its translation: CASSKEAKVYNEQFF.

The chain employs TRBV4-3 and TRBJ1-5; no firm D call. Trimming stripped 6 bases from V and 5 bases from J, with 11 bases between. Germline CDR1 is LGHNA and CDR2 is YSLEER. There are 13 residues in the CDR3. The CDR3 bases are TGCGCCAGCAGTAGTCAGAGGGATCAGCCCCAGCATTTT. This codes for CASSSQRDQPQHF.

This clone occurred once. This chain joins TRBV6-1 and TRBJ2-3; 9 bases are a match to TRBD2. This CDR3 is built from 16 residues. Trimming removed 1 base from V and 2 bases from J; junction bases left unmatched: 4. Per germline, CDR1 MNHNS and CDR2 SASEGT. The CDR3 sequence: CASSEGASGTTDTQYF. The CDR3 DNA reads TGTGCCAGCAGTGAAGGGGCTAGCGGGACCACAGATACGCAGTATTTT.

This clone came up a few times. The genes are TRBV29-1 and TRBJ1-1, with TRBD1 matching 7 bases. The germline V gene encodes CDR1 SQVTM and CDR2 ANQGSEA. Trimming at V came to 8 bases and at J to 3 bases, leaving 12 bases not matched to a gene. This CDR3 is built from 14 residues. The CDR3: CSSLTGKVDTEAFF. The CDR3 nucleotides read TGCAGCTCCTTGACAGGGAAGGTGGACACTGAAGCTTTCTTT.

The genes are TRBV7-2 and TRBJ2-3; 8 nucleotides line up with TRBD1. Germline-derived CDR1 and CDR2 are SGHTA and FQGNSA. The CDR3 spans 18 residues. V shed 5 bases, J shed 3 bases, and the junction held 16 bases outside the gene matches. In nucleotides, the CDR3 is TGTGCCAGCAGCCCCTCCATTTCAGGGGGCAGTTGGACAGATACGCAGTATTTT. Protein: CASSPSISGGSWTDTQYF.

The rearrangement links TRBV6-5 to TRBJ1-5; no reliable D call. Germline V lookup: CDR1 MNHEY, CDR2 SVGAGI. The CDR3 is 14 residues long. V lost 6 bases and J 0 bases, leaving 9 bases between the germline ends. The CDR3 sequence: CASRIPYSNQPQHF. The CDR3 DNA sequence: TGTGCCAGCAGAATCCCTTATAGCAATCAGCCCCAGCATTTT.

The rearrangement uses TRBV28 and TRBJ2-7; 8 positions match TRBD1. The CDR3 length is 15 residues. Germline loops: CDR1 MDHEN, CDR2 SYDVKM. The ends lost 3 bases at V and 1 base at J; junction bases unmatched: 5. CDR3 nucleotide sequence: TGTGCCAGCAGTTTTCTGGACAGGGAGTCCTACGAGCAGTACTTC. This encodes CASSFLDRESYEQYF.